The 23 T cell receptor beta chains below were found in one sample sequenced in a study of regulatory T cells in long-lasting Graves disease. The time point is: persistent/refractory GD, antithyroid drugs over 5 years with positive TRAb. Preparation of the TCR library used RNA extracted from PBMCs. Arm-PCR of CDR3 regions and iRepertoire HTBI primers were used to build TCR beta libraries. Via MiXCR, TCRdb re-called the multiplex PCR reads, giving one row per CDR3 protein. The profile shows approximately 350,000 distinct CDR3 sequences, roughly 20% of them singletons. Material: peripheral blood mononuclear cells (PBMCs), obtained when the disease was refractory, from a patient treated with antithyroid drugs. The receptors come from a woman aged 40 to 50 with Graves disease.

In this sample, this clonotype turned up a few times. This may be a read error, as it is one base from a much larger clone. The gene calls are TRBV28 and TRBJ1-6; the D gene is possibly TRBD1 (5 bases). Trimming pared 8 bases from V and 0 bases from J, leaving 11 bases between. The germline gives CDR1 MDHEN, CDR2 SYDVKM. The CDR3 consists of 15 residues. In DNA form, the CDR3 reads TGTGCCAGCCGCGGGGCCCTCTCCTATAATTCACCCCTCCACTTT. Its translation: CASRGALSYNSPLHF.

This clonotype was seen a handful of times. CDR3: CSASSAAGGVYEQYF. The CDR3, as DNA: TGCAGTGCTAGTAGCGCCGCCGGAGGTGTCTACGAGCAGTACTTC. V gene TRBV20-1 combines with J gene TRBJ2-7; tentatively, D is TRBD2 (5 bases). Trimming left V 3 bases short and J 3 bases short, with 18 bases between. CDR1 DFQATT and CDR2 SNEGSKA come from the germline V gene (reference sequence). The CDR3 has 15 amino acids.

The chain couples TRBV20-1 to TRBJ2-3; D may match TRBD1 or TRBD2 (5 bases each). Germline V gene sequence: CDR1 DFQATT, CDR2 SNEGSKA (reference sequence). Trimming removed 3 bases from V and 4 bases from J, with 11 bases in between. The CDR3 totals 13 residues. The CDR3 here is CSASEGPPDTQYF. CDR3 DNA sequence: TGCAGTGCTAGTGAGGGACCTCCAGATACGCAGTATTTT.

Remarks on this clonotype: The final CDR3 position lacks the conserved phenylalanine or tryptophan, pointing to a likely read error. V and J are TRBV20-1 and TRBJ2-7; D is uncertain. The CDR3 contains 10 residues. V lost 0 bases and J 5 bases, leaving 2 bases between the germline ends. Germline V gene lookup returns CDR1 DFQATT and CDR2 SNEGSKA (reference sequence). The CDR3 loop reads CSARDNEQYS. In DNA, the CDR3 is TGCAGTGCTAGAGATAACGAGCAGTACTCC.

This clonotype was recorded a few times. This chain joins TRBV9 and TRBJ2-5; D call uncertain. The CDR3 is made up of 13 amino acids. Germline V gene data show CDR1 as SGDLS and CDR2 as YYNGEE. Trimming took off 2 bases at V and 2 bases at J, with 7 bases between the two ends. The CDR3 here is CASSVFGQETQYF. The CDR3 DNA reads TGTGCCAGCAGCGTGTTTGGGCAAGAGACCCAGTACTTC.

V gene TRBV4-1 combines with J gene TRBJ2-3; perhaps TRBD2 as D (6 bases). Between the trimmed V and J ends, which lost 8 bases and 0 bases, there was a span of 15 bases. The CDR3 extends over 15 amino acids. The V gene's germline CDR1 is MGHRA and CDR2 YSYEKL. This chain's CDR3 is CASLPSAFSTDTQYF. CDR3 DNA: TGCGCCAGCCTCCCTAGCGCCTTTAGCACAGATACGCAGTATTTT.

This clonotype was detected a few times. The chain couples TRBV7-9 to TRBJ1-2; 12 positions match TRBD1. From germline, CDR1 is SEHNR and CDR2 FQNEAQ (reference sequence). The CDR3 totals 13 residues. J lost 10 bases, V lost 5 bases, and 5 bases had no gene match. The CDR3 protein is CASSIGTGGDYTF. In DNA, the CDR3 is TGTGCCAGCAGCATCGGGACAGGGGGCGACTACACCTTC.

This clonotype occurred many times. The chain employs TRBV11-2 and TRBJ2-7, with D unclear. The CDR3 sequence is 16 residues long. CDR1 and CDR2 from the germline V gene are SGHAT and FQNNGV. V was cut by 1 base and J by 1 base, with 14 bases left in between. CDR3 nucleotides: TGTGCCAGCAGCTTAGTGTTTAGAGGTACATCCTACGAGCAGTACTTC. This gives the protein CASSLVFRGTSYEQYF.

This clonotype was counted at least ten times. The chain is built from TRBV28 and TRBJ2-7; D uncertain. The V and J ends lost 4 bases and 3 bases respectively, with 10 bases between them. The CDR3 is 13 residues long. Germline-derived CDR1 and CDR2 are MDHEN and SYDVKM. In DNA form, the CDR3 reads TGTGCCAGCAGTTCTTCCTCTAACTACGAGCAGTACTTC. Amino acids: CASSSSSNYEQYF.

This clonotype showed up just a few times. The CDR3 sequence is CASSESATGELFF. CDR3 bases: TGCGCCAGCAGTGAGTCGGCGACCGGGGAGCTGTTTTTT. The V and J genes are TRBV10-2 and TRBJ2-2; D unresolved. This CDR3 contains 13 residues. V lost 0 bases and J 5 bases, leaving 4 bases between the germline ends. Looked up from germline, CDR1 is WSHSY and CDR2 is SAAADI.

As concerns this clonotype: Given a far larger clone just one base away, this is likely a sequencing read error. CDR3 region: CASSYSRDSSYGQYF. In DNA, the CDR3 is TGTGCCAGCAGTTACTCCCGGGACTCCTCCTACGGGCAGTACTTC. The chain links TRBV6-5 to TRBJ2-7, with D perhaps matching TRBD2 (6 bases). Germline loops: CDR1 MNHEY, CDR2 SVGAGI. This CDR3 is 15 amino acids long.

The chain employs TRBV6-1 and TRBJ1-6, with a possible D match to TRBD1 (6 bases). Germline V CDR1 and CDR2: MNHNS, SASEGT. V was pared by 2 bases and J by 8 bases, with 10 bases between. The CDR3 is made up of 14 amino acids. Here the CDR3 reads CASSEQGRDSPLHF. The CDR3 DNA reads TGTGCCAGCAGTGAACAGGGGAGGGATTCACCCCTCCACTTT.

This clonotype was seen many times. The chain's CDR3 is CASSSGHEQFF. The CDR3 DNA sequence: TGTGCCAGCAGCTCGGGACATGAGCAGTTCTTC. The rearrangement uses TRBV11-2 and TRBJ2-1; D tentatively reads TRBD1 or TRBD2 (5 bases each). The CDR3 extends over 11 amino acids. Germline CDR1 is SGHAT and CDR2 is FQNNGV. V dropped 4 bases and J dropped 8 bases, with 6 bases sitting between them.

This clonotype was counted many times. The chain has TRBV2 and TRBJ2-7, with 8 bases identical to TRBD2. This CDR3 has 16 residues. Germline loops: CDR1 SNHLY, CDR2 FYNNEI. V shed 5 bases, J shed 0 bases, and the junction held 9 bases outside the gene matches. Here the CDR3 DNA reads TGTGCCAGCAGTTTTACTAGCGGATCCATCTCCTACGAGCAGTACTTC. Protein: CASSFTSGSISYEQYF.

This clonotype was seen more than once but under ten times. Relative to the germline gene, one junction end is altered; a read error may explain this. V usage is TRBV29-1 and J usage is TRBJ2-7; tentative D call: TRBD2 (6 bases). Germline-derived CDR1 and CDR2 are SQVTM and ANQGSEA. This CDR3 is 13 amino acids long. CDR3 protein: CSAVSGNSYGQYF. The CDR3 DNA follows: TGCAGCGCTGTTAGCGGTAACTCCTACGGGCAGTACTTC.

The V gene is TRBV4-1, the J gene TRBJ1-4; the D gene is possibly TRBD1 (5 bases). The V gene lost 4 bases and the J gene lost 6 bases, with 15 bases spanning the gap. CDR1 MGHRA and CDR2 YSYEKL come from the germline V gene. The CDR3 runs 15 residues. CDR3 in DNA: TGCGCCAGCAGCCTAGTAAGGACGGGGGATGAAAAACTGTTTTTT. Its translation is CASSLVRTGDEKLFF.

This clonotype was counted a few times. Lacking the conserved final phenylalanine or tryptophan, this CDR3 likely reflects a read error. The chain combines TRBV24-1 with TRBJ2-5, with no clear D. Germline V gene lookup returns CDR1 KGHDR and CDR2 SFDVKD. V lost 5 bases to trimming and J lost 5 bases, with 11 bases between them. CDR3 length equals 13 residues. CDR3 residues: CATSADDRETQYL. CDR3 in DNA: TGTGCCACCAGTGCTGACGATAGGGAGACCCAGTACCTC.

This chain joins TRBV2 and TRBJ2-5; D uncertain. V shed 5 bases and J shed 4 bases, with 11 bases lying between them. The germline V gene encodes CDR1 SNHLY and CDR2 FYNNEI. The CDR3 extends over 13 amino acids. For the CDR3, the DNA is TGTGCCAGCAGTCCTAGAATGGGAGAGACCCAGTACTTC. Protein sequence: CASSPRMGETQYF.

The CDR3 sequence is CSARTGSDTGELFF. The CDR3 region has the DNA TGCAGTGCTAGGACAGGGAGCGACACCGGGGAGCTGTTTTTT. The chain recombines TRBV20-1 with TRBJ2-2; the match to TRBD1 covers 7 bases. Germline V gene data show CDR1 as DFQATT and CDR2 as SNEGSKA (reference sequence). The CDR3 covers 14 residues. The V segment lost 3 bases and the J segment 3 bases; nucleotides outside the gene matches: 4.

The table lists this clonotype with many counts. The chain joins TRBV20-1 to TRBJ2-1, with TRBD2 identical over 10 bases. Germline loops: CDR1 DFQATT, CDR2 SNEGSKA (reference sequence). The CDR3 consists of 16 residues. J was trimmed by 6 bases and V by 0 bases; bases with no gene match: 8. Written as DNA, the CDR3 is TGCAGTGCTAGAGATCCAGCGGGAGGGCCGGGCAATGAGCAGTTCTTC. Protein product: CSARDPAGGPGNEQFF.

This clonotype came up many times. The genes are TRBV5-8 and TRBJ2-5; D gene uncertain. From germline, CDR1 is SGHTS and CDR2 YDEGEE. There are 14 residues in the CDR3. Trimming shortened V by 0 bases and J by 0 bases, and 6 bases separated the two germline ends. CDR3 bases: TGTGCCAGCAGCTTGGTCCCCAACCAAGAGACCCAGTACTTC. Translated, it gives CASSLVPNQETQYF.

On this clonotype itself: Being one base from a much bigger clone, this may be a read error. The chain combines TRBV15 with TRBJ1-1; no definite D call. The V and J ends lost 0 bases and 7 bases respectively, with 9 bases between them. This CDR3 has 13 residues. The germline CDR1 and CDR2 sequences are LNHNV and YYDKDF (reference sequence). The CDR3 protein is CATSRDHYGEAFF. DNA of the CDR3: TGTGCCACCAGCAGAGATCACTACGGTGAAGCTTTCTTT. Drawing the rest from reference TRBV15 and TRBJ1-1, the complete variable domain is DAMVIQNPRYQVTQFGKPVTLSCSQTLNHNVMYWYQQKSSQAPKLLFHYYDKDFNNEADTPDNFQSRRPNTSFCFLDIRSPGLGDTAMYLCATSRDHYGEAFFGQGTRLTVV.

There are a few counts of this clonotype. This chain uses TRBV7-8 with TRBJ1-4; no clear D gene. Germline-derived CDR1 and CDR2 are SGHVS and FQNEAQ. The CDR3 has 14 residues. Trimming left V 5 bases short and J 3 bases short, with 10 bases between. The CDR3 DNA reads as TGTGCCAGCAGCCCCGGGGAGGCTAATGAAAAACTGTTTTTT. Translated: CASSPGEANEKLFF.